Listed below are T cell receptor beta chains from one sample, sequenced in a study of neurological immune-mediated disorders. TCRdb reprocessed the 5' RACE reads with MiXCR, giving one entry per CDR3 protein. The sample has approximately 50,000 distinct CDR3 sequences; approximately 10% are singletons. The sample taken for sequencing was PBMCs. The source is a man in his 70s with HTLV-1-associated myelopathy (HAM/TSP). The CDR3 runs from the conserved cysteine through the conserved F or W. A D gene is named only where the DNA matches it firmly. Expanded clones are given a class, and other clones once, few, many or no size at all.

j_call: TRBJ1-6
d_call: NA
v_call: TRBV28
clone_size: many
cdr3_nt: TGTGCCAGCAGCTCCTGGGGCCTGTATTCACCCCTCCACTTT
cdr3_aa: CASSSWGLYSPLHF

j_call: TRBJ2-1
d_call: TRBD2
v_call: TRBV20-1
clone_size: many
cdr3_nt: TGCAGTGCTAGAGGCCGCGGGAGCTTCAATGAGCAGTTCTTC
cdr3_aa: CSARGRGSFNEQFF

j_call: TRBJ2-5
d_call: NA
v_call: TRBV4-3
clone_size: many
cdr3_nt: TGCGCCAGCAGCCAAGCAGCGTGGGGGGCGTACGGCGAGACCCAGTACTTC
cdr3_aa: CASSQAAWGAYGETQYF

j_call: TRBJ2-3
d_call: TRBD2
v_call: TRBV7-2
clone_size: NA
cdr3_nt: TGTGCCAGCAGCTTAGTGACTAGCGGGTGGCCAGGGGATTTT
cdr3_aa: CASSLVTSGWPGDF

j_call: TRBJ2-7
d_call: NA
v_call: TRBV5-1
clone_size: many
cdr3_nt: TGCGCCAGCAGCTTCGGCAGTTTCTCCTACGAGCAGTACTTC
cdr3_aa: CASSFGSFSYEQYF

j_call: TRBJ1-1
d_call: NA
v_call: TRBV12-3/TRBV12-4
clone_size: many
cdr3_nt: TGTGCCAGCAGTTTCGGGGTTAGTGAAGCTTTCTTT
cdr3_aa: CASSFGVSEAFF

j_call: TRBJ2-2
d_call: NA
v_call: TRBV9
clone_size: many
cdr3_nt: TGTGCCAGCAGCGCCCTGTTCGTTGAGACGTTGAACACCGGGGAGCTGTTTTTT
cdr3_aa: CASSALFVETLNTGELFF

j_call: TRBJ1-6
d_call: NA
v_call: TRBV6-6
clone_size: many
cdr3_nt: TGTGCCAGCAGTTACTCGACGGCCTCACCCCTCCACTTT
cdr3_aa: CASSYSTASPLHF

j_call: TRBJ1-3
d_call: NA
v_call: TRBV7-9
clone_size: many
cdr3_nt: TGTGCCAGCTCACTAGGTGACTCTGGAAACACCATATATTTT
cdr3_aa: CASSLGDSGNTIYF

j_call: TRBJ1-1
d_call: TRBD1
v_call: TRBV29-1
clone_size: many
cdr3_nt: TGCAGCGTTGATGGTTCTGGACAGGGGGCCGTTACCAGCTACGGGAAAGCTTTCTTT
cdr3_aa: CSVDGSGQGAVTSYGKAFF

j_call: TRBJ2-7
d_call: NA
v_call: TRBV6-5
clone_size: many
cdr3_nt: TGTGCCAGCAGTTACTCGCGGGAACCCCCGGGAGAGCAGTACTTC
cdr3_aa: CASSYSREPPGEQYF